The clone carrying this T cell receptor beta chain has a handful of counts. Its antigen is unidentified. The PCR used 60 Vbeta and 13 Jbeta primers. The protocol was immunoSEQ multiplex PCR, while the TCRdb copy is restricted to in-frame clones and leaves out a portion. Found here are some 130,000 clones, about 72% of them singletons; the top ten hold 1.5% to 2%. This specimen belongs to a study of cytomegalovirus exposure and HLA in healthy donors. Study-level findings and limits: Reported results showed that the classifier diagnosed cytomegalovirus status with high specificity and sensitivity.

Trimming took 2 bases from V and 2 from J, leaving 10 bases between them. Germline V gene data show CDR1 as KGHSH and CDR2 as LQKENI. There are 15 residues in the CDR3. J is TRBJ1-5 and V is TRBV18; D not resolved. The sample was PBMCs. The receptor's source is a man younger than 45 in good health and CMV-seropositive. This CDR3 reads CASSPNAYGNQPQHF. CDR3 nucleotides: TGTGCCAGCTCACCAAACGCGTACGGCAATCAGCCCCAGCATTTT.